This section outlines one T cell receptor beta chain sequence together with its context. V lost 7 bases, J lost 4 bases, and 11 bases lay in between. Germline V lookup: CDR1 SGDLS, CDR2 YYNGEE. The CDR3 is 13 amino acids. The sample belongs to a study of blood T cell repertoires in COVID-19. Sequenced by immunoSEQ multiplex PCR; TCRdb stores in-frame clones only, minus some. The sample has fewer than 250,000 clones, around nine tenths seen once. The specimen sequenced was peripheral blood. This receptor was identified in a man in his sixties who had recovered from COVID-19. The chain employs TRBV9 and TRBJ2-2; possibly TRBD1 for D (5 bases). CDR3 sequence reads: CASRQGSTGELFF. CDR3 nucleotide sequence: TGTGCCAGCCGCCAGGGATCCACCGGGGAGCTGTTTTTT.